The sample holds a few counts of the clone carrying this T cell receptor (beta chain). This sample was included in a study of blood T cell repertoires in COVID-19. About the research overall: The origin of the acute and convalescent COVID-19 samples was the United States, Italy and Spain. T cells, B-cell-depleted T cells, or PBMCs supplied cDNA or gDNA.

Trimming cost V 11 bases and J 8 bases; bases outside gene matches: 11. CDR3 length: 13 amino acids. Germline V gives CDR1 SEHNR, CDR2 FQNEAQ (reference sequence). Methods used by the authors: By means of reference gene primer amplification, nucleated cell counts were estimated. Profiling relied on immunoSEQ multiplex PCR, and the TCRdb table lists in-frame clones only, not all of them. V, J and clone size reflect that table, while D and trimming were determined from the DNA. The data hold around 130,000 clones, with roughly 80% observed a single time. The specimen sequenced was peripheral blood. The source is a man between 65 and 85 years old with acute or convalescent COVID-19. V usage is TRBV7-9 and J usage is TRBJ1-2; TRBD1 matches 10 bases. In DNA, the CDR3 is TGTGCCGGCGCTCAGACAGGGGGCGCCGGCTACACCTTC. It specifies CAGAQTGGAGYTF. The full variable domain, with the rest looked up from reference TRBV7-9 and TRBJ1-2, is DTGVSQNPRHKITKRGQNVTFRCDPISEHNRLYWYRQTLGQGPEFLTYFQNEAQLEKSRLLSDRFSAERPKGSFSTLEIQRTEQGDSAMYLCAGAQTGGAGYTFGSGTRLTVV.